The 20 T cell receptor beta chains below come from one sample, sequenced in a study of T cells in Graves' hyperthyroidism and ophthalmopathy. Authors of the study amplified TCR beta CDR3 regions from RNA transcripts. The primer set for the first-round RT-PCR of the TCR CDR3 was HTBI. TCRdb independently ran MiXCR on the multiplex PCR reads; one entry per CDR3 protein. The data hold under 500,000 distinct CDR3 sequences, with over 13% observed a single time. Sample: blood. The receptors stem from a man aged 50-59 years with Graves' ophthalmopathy.

There are a few counts of this clonotype. A much larger clone differs by one base, so this may be a read error. CDR3 in DNA: TGTGCCTGGGGCATGACTAGCGGGAGCACAGATACGCAGTATTTT. This sequence encodes CAWGMTSGSTDTQYF. The genes are TRBV30 and TRBJ2-3, with 10 bases aligning to TRBD2. The CDR3 totals 15 residues. V shed 5 bases, J shed 0 bases, and the junction held 5 bases outside the gene matches. Germline CDR1 is GTSNPN and CDR2 is SVGIG (reference sequence).

The chain has TRBV5-5 and TRBJ2-1, with D possibly matching TRBD1 (8 bases). This CDR3 has 16 residues. Germline CDR1 reads SGHKS; CDR2 reads YYEKEE (reference sequence). The germline V and J ends were trimmed by 4 bases and 4 bases, with 18 bases remaining between them. DNA for the CDR3: TGTGCCAGCAGCATAACAGGGGGAGGGGTATACAATGAGCAGTTCTTC. It is translated as CASSITGGGVYNEQFF.

The gene calls are TRBV24-1 and TRBJ2-5, with D uncertain. Germline V gene sequence: CDR1 KGHDR, CDR2 SFDVKD. The V gene lost 3 bases and the J gene lost 6 bases, with 10 bases spanning the gap. This CDR3 region has 13 residues. CDR3 in amino acids: CATSDNLGKTQYF. The CDR3 DNA reads as TGTGCCACCAGTGATAATCTGGGTAAGACCCAGTACTTC.

In its sample, this clonotype was seen many times. The J gene is TRBJ2-2, the V gene TRBV12-3 or TRBV12-4; 11 bases align to TRBD2. Trimming at V came to 3 bases and at J to 4 bases, leaving 7 bases not matched to a gene. The CDR3 contains 17 residues. The CDR3 sequence: CASSFRLAGGPTGELFF. CDR3 nucleotides: TGTGCCAGCAGTTTCCGGCTAGCGGGAGGACCCACCGGGGAGCTGTTTTTT.

This clonotype was recorded many times. The V gene is TRBV12-3 or TRBV12-4, the J gene TRBJ1-2; D is undetermined. V was cut by 6 bases and J by 4 bases, with 18 bases left in between. The CDR3 runs to 15 residues. The CDR3 loop reads CASRMNADPSYGYTF. CDR3 nucleotides: TGTGCCAGCAGGATGAACGCGGACCCCTCCTATGGCTACACCTTC.

In its sample, this clonotype was seen many times. The chain joins TRBV7-2 to TRBJ2-7; no firm D call. The CDR3 contains 13 residues. Germline V CDR1 and CDR2: SGHTA, FQGNSA. Trimming removed 2 bases at V and 7 bases at J, with 12 bases between. Written as DNA, the CDR3 is TGTGCCAGCAGCTTATTGGCCTTCGGTGAGCAGTACTTC. The encoded protein is CASSLLAFGEQYF.

The CDR3 loop is CASSIWQGGNEKLFF. The CDR3 DNA sequence: TGTGCCAGTAGTATCTGGCAGGGGGGTAATGAAAAACTGTTTTTT. This chain links TRBV19 with TRBJ1-4; 7 bases fit TRBD1. Germline CDR1 and CDR2: LNHDA and SQIVND (reference sequence). The length of the CDR3 is 15 residues. V trimming: 3 bases; J trimming: 4 bases; junction bases outside the gene matches: 5.

The CDR3 nucleotides read TGTGCCAGCAGTTATATTGCGGGAGGGGGCAATCAGCCCCAGCATTTT. This encodes CASSYIAGGGNQPQHF. V usage is TRBV6-5 and J usage is TRBJ1-5; D possibly corresponds to TRBD1 (5 bases). Germline V gene sequence: CDR1 MNHEY, CDR2 SVGAGI. This CDR3 has 16 residues. V lost 3 bases and J 2 bases, leaving 14 bases between the germline ends.

Many counts were recorded for this clonotype. This chain links TRBV30 with TRBJ1-5; possibly TRBD1 for D (5 bases). V was clipped by 7 bases and J by 6 bases, with 16 bases between them. Looked up from germline, CDR1 is GTSNPN and CDR2 is SVGIG (reference sequence). CDR3 length equals 13 residues. In DNA, the CDR3 is TGTGCCTTAGCGTTAGGGGTAGGTCAGCCCCAGCATTTT. Residues: CALALGVGQPQHF. Full variable domain (missing parts from reference TRBV30 and TRBJ1-5): SQTIHQWPATLVQPVGSPLSLECTVEGTSNPNLYWYRQAAGRGLQLLFYSVGIGQISSEVPQNLSASRPQDRQFILSSKKLLLSDSGFYLCALALGVGQPQHFGDGTRLSIL.

This clonotype was recorded many times. The chain combines TRBV28 with TRBJ1-1; TRBD1 matches 7 bases. The germline V gene has CDR1 MDHEN and CDR2 SYDVKM. The CDR3 runs 11 residues. V lost 3 bases, J lost 11 bases, and 3 bases stayed unmatched. The CDR3 loop reads CASSLTGMAFF. The CDR3 DNA sequence: TGTGCCAGCAGTTTGACAGGGATGGCTTTCTTT. Supplemented by reference TRBV28 and TRBJ1-1, the full variable domain reads DVKVTQSSRYLVKRTGEKVFLECVQDMDHENMFWYRQDPGLGLRLIYFSYDVKMKEKGDIPEGYSVSREKKERFSLILESASTNQTSMYLCASSLTGMAFFGQGTRLTVV.

This clonotype was observed many times. This chain uses TRBV12-3 or TRBV12-4 with TRBJ2-5; 14 positions agree with TRBD2. Unmatched junction bases numbered 8, after V lost 6 bases and J lost 5 bases. This CDR3 has 16 amino acids. The CDR3 DNA sequence: TGTGCCAGCAGCGGGACTAGCGGGAGATCACTGGAGACCCAGTACTTC. Its translation: CASSGTSGRSLETQYF.

This clonotype has a handful of counts. V and J are TRBV6-1 and TRBJ1-1, with D unresolved. Germline lookup yields CDR1 MNHNS and CDR2 SASEGT. CDR3 length: 14 residues. Trimming removed 4 bases from V and 0 bases from J, with 9 bases in between. The DNA of the CDR3 is TGTGCCAGCAGTGCAAAAAGAATGAACACTGAAGCTTTCTTT. Residues: CASSAKRMNTEAFF.

Ten or more counts support this clonotype. V is TRBV6-2 or TRBV6-3 and J is TRBJ2-1; D possibly corresponds to TRBD1 (6 bases). Looked up from germline, CDR1 is MNHEY and CDR2 is SVGEGT. Trimming shortened V by 8 bases and J by 4 bases, and 15 bases separated the two germline ends. The CDR3 extends over 14 amino acids. In nucleotides, the CDR3 is TGTGCCAGCTACGACCCGGGACAATACAATGAGCAGTTCTTC. Encoded protein: CASYDPGQYNEQFF.

This sequence joins TRBV27 and TRBJ2-2; D not resolved. Germline loops: CDR1 MNHEY, CDR2 SMNVEV (reference sequence). There are 18 residues in the CDR3. V lost 7 bases, J lost 0 bases, and 21 bases lay in between. CDR3 region: CASNPGWSRLANTGELFF. CDR3 in DNA: TGTGCCAGCAACCCTGGATGGTCGCGGCTGGCGAACACCGGGGAGCTGTTTTTT.

This clonotype has a handful of counts. This chain uses TRBV5-1 with TRBJ2-3, with TRBD1 as a possible D gene (6 bases). Germline V lookup: CDR1 SGHRS, CDR2 YFSETQ. The CDR3 spans 13 residues. V lost 4 bases, J lost 6 bases, and 12 bases lay in between. The CDR3 bases are TGCGCCAGCAGCGAAAGGACAGAGGATACGCAGTATTTT. Its protein is CASSERTEDTQYF.

This clonotype was seen many times. The gene calls are TRBV3-1 and TRBJ2-1; 8 bases match TRBD2. Germline loops: CDR1 LGHDT, CDR2 YNNKEL (reference sequence). After removal of 8 bases from V and 8 bases from J, the junction contained 8 bases not matched to a gene. CDR3 length equals 13 residues. The CDR3 nucleotides are TGTGCCAGCGGGCGGGGAGCGGGAGATGAGCAGTTCTTC. Translated, it gives CASGRGAGDEQFF.

This clonotype was detected a few times. The chain employs TRBV9 and TRBJ1-3; no definite D call. The CDR3 has 16 amino acids. Deletions cut 1 base from V and 4 bases from J, with 15 bases between. Germline CDR1 reads SGDLS; CDR2 reads YYNGEE. The CDR3 is CASSVRGFEEGNTIYF. The CDR3 nucleotides are TGTGCCAGCAGCGTACGGGGATTCGAAGAGGGAAACACCATATATTTT.

This clonotype was seen more than once but under ten times. The rearrangement uses TRBV4-1 and TRBJ1-2; 9 nucleotides agree with TRBD1. The CDR3 contains 16 residues. Germline V CDR1 and CDR2: MGHRA, YSYEKL. V lost 4 bases, J lost 4 bases, and 10 bases stayed unmatched. The CDR3 DNA reads TGCGCCAGCAGCCCAGAATACAGGGGGCCCCTCTATGGCTACACCTTC. Residues: CASSPEYRGPLYGYTF.

This chain connects TRBV30 to TRBJ2-2; D unresolved. The CDR3 length is 12 residues. V lost 0 bases and J 8 bases, leaving 7 bases between the germline ends. Per the germline V gene, CDR1 is GTSNPN and CDR2 is SVGIG (reference sequence). CDR3 region: CAWSVGPGELFF. DNA of the CDR3: TGTGCCTGGAGTGTAGGTCCTGGGGAGCTGTTTTTT.

Only a few counts were recorded for this clonotype. This rearrangement joins TRBV24-1 to TRBJ2-1; D not certain. The germline V gene has CDR1 KGHDR and CDR2 SFDVKD. Trimming left V 2 bases short and J 0 bases short, with 7 bases between. The CDR3 runs to 15 residues. CDR3 coding DNA: TGTGCCACCAGTGATTCCACGAGCTCCTACAATGAGCAGTTCTTC. Its translation is CATSDSTSSYNEQFF.